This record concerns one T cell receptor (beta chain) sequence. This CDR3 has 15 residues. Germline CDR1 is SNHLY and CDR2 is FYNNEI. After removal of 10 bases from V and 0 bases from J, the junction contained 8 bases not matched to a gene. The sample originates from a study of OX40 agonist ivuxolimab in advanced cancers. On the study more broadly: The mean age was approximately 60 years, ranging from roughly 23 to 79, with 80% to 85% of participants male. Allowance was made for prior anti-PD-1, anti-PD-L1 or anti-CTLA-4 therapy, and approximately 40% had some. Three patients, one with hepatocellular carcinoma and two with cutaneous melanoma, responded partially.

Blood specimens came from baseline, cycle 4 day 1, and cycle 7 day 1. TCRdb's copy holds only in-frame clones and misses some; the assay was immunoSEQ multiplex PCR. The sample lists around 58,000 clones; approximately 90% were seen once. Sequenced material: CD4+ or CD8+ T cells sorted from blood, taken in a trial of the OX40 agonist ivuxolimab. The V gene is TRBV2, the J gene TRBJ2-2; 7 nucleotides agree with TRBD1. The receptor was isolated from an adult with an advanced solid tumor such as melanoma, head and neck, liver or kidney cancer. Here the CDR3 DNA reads TGTGCCACGTCTTCCGGGACAGCGAACACCGGGGAGCTGTTTTTT. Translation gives CATSSGTANTGELFF.